This TCR beta chain derives from a study of cytomegalovirus exposure and HLA in healthy donors. Regarding the study as a whole: There were reportedly fewer N-insertions in an Asian-associated ancestry cluster than the roughly 700-donor mean, in a later analysis. Earlier analysis yielded a pattern in which most TCR beta V segments were productive about 87% or about 30% of the time.

Germline loops: CDR1 MGHRA, CDR2 YSYEKL. The CDR3 contains 14 residues. The V end was cut by 5 bases, the J end by 1 base, with 11 bases between. In this sample, this clone turned up once. What it recognizes is unknown. Vbeta (60) and Jbeta (13) primers were used in the PCR. Generated by immunoSEQ multiplex PCR, the TCRdb table keeps only in-frame clones and is missing some. In the table there are fewer than 110,000 clones, less than 85% of which are singletons. This TCR was recovered from a middle-aged woman in good health and CMV-seropositive. The specimen was PBMCs. This chain links TRBV4-1 with TRBJ2-5; a possible D gene is TRBD2 (5 bases). CDR3 DNA sequence: TGCGCCAGCAGCGAGGGCGGCACCCAAGAGACCCAGTACTTC. It specifies CASSEGGTQETQYF.